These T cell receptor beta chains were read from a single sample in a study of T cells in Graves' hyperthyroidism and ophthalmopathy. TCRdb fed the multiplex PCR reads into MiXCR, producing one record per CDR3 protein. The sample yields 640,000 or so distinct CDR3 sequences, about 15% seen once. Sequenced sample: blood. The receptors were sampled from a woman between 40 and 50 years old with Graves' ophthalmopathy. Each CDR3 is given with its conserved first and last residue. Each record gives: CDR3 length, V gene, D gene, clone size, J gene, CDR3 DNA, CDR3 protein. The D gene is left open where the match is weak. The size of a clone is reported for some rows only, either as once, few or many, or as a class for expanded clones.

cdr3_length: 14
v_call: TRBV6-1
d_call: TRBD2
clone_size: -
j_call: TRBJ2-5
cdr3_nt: TGTGCCACTATGGTTGGCGGGAGGGAAGAGACCCAGTACTTC
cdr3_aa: CATMVGGREETQYF

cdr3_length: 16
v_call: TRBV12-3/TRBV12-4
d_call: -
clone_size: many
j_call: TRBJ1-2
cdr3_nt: TGTGCCAGCAGTTTAGCCACGGGACGGGCCGTTTTTGGCTACACCTTC
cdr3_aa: CASSLATGRAVFGYTF

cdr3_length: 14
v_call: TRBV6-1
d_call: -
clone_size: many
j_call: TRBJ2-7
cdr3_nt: TGTGCCAGCAGCCGTCAGCGGGACAAGTACGAGCAGTACTTC
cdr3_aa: CASSRQRDKYEQYF

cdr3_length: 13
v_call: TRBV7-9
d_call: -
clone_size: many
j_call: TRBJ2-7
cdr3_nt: TGTGCCAGCAGCTCCCATGGCGGCTACGAGCAGTACTTC
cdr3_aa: CASSSHGGYEQYF

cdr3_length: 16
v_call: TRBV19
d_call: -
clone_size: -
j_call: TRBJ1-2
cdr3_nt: TGTGCCAGTAACGGGCTAACTGAGCCGACTAACTATGGCTACACCTTC
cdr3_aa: CASNGLTEPTNYGYTF

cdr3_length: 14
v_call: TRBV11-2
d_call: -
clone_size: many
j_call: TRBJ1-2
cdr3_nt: TGTGCCAGCAGCCTCTCCGAGGGTCCCTATGGCTACACCTTC
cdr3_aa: CASSLSEGPYGYTF

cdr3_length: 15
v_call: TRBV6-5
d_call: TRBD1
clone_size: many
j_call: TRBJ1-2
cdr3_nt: TGTGCCAGCTCTGCAGGGGGCGAAGCTTTAGGTGGCTACACCTTC
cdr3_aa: CASSAGGEALGGYTF

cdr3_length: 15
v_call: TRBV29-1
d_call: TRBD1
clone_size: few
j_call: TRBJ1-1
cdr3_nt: TGCAGCGTTAAACAGGGGGCGAACATGAACACTGGAGCTTTCTTT
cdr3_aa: CSVKQGANMNTGAFF

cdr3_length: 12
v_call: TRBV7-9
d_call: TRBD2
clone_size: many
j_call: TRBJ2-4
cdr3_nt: TGTGCCAGCAGAGATAGCGGGGACATTCAGTACTTC
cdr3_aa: CASRDSGDIQYF

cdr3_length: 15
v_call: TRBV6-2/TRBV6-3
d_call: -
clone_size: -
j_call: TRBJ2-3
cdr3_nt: TGTGCCAGCGGAGCGGAGAAATCGGCGACAGATACGCAGTATTTT
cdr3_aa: CASGAEKSATDTQYF

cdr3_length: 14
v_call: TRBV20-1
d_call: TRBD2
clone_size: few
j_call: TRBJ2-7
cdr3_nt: TGCAGTGCTACCCGGACTAGCGGGAGCTACGAGCAGTACTTC
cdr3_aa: CSATRTSGSYEQYF

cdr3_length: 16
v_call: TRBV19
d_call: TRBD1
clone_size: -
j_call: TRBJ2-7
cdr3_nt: TGTGCCAGTATGCCGACCGGGACAGGCCTCTCCTACGAGCAGTACTTC
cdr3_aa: CASMPTGTGLSYEQYF

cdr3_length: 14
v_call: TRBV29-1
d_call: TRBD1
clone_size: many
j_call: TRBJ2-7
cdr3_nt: TGCAGCGTTGAAGAGGGCAGGGGGCTATACGAGCAGTACTTC
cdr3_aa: CSVEEGRGLYEQYF

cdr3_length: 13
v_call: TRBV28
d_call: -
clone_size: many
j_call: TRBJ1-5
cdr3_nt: TGTGCCAGCAGATACAGAGGAGGTCAGCCCCAGCATTTT
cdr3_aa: CASRYRGGQPQHF

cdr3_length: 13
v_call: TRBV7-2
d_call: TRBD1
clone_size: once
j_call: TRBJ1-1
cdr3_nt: TGTGCCAGCAGCTCCGACAGGGGGCCGGAAGCTTTCTTT
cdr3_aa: CASSSDRGPEAFF

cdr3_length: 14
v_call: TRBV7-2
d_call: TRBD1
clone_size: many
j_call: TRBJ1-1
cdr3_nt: TGTGCCAGCAGCCAGGGGGGACAGGGGGCGAGAGCTTTCTTT
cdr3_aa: CASSQGGQGARAFF

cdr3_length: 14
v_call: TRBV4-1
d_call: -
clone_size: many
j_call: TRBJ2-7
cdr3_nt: TGCGCCAGCAGCCAGGCGACGACTACCTACGAGCAGTACTTC
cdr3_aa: CASSQATTTYEQYF

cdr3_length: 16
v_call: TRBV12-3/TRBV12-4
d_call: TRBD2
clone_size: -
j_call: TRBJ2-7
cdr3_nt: TGTGCCAGCACCCTGGGACTAGCGGGAGGTTCCTACGAGCAGTACTTC
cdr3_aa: CASTLGLAGGSYEQYF